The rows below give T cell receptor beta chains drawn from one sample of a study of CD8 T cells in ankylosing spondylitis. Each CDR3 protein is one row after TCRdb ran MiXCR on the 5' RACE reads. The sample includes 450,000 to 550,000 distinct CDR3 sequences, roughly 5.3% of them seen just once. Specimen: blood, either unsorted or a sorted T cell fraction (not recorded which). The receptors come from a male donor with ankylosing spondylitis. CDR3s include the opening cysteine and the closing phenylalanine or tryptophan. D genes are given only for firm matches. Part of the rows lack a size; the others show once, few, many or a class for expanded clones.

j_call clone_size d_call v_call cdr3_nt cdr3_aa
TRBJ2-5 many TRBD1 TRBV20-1 TGCAGTGCCAGGGGACAGGGGGTGTACCAAGAGACCCAGTACTTC CSARGQGVYQETQYF
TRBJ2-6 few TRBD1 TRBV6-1 TGTGCCAGCAGATGGGACAGCTCTGGGGCCAACGTCCTGACTTTC CASRWDSSGANVLTF
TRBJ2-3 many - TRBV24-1 TGTGCCACCAGTGATTCCGTAGAGGGCACAGATACGCAGTATTTT CATSDSVEGTDTQYF
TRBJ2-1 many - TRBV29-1 TGCAGCGTTGAAAGGTGGCCGATGAGATCTGAGCAGTTCTTC CSVERWPMRSEQFF
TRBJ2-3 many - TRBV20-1 TGCAGTGCCCCCCCCGCGGGGAAAGATACGCAGTATTTT CSAPPAGKDTQYF
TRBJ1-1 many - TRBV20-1 TGCAGTGCTAGAAGTGCTTACGCCAAGTGGACTGAAGCTTTCTTT CSARSAYAKWTEAFF
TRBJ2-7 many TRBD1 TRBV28 TGTGCCAGCAGGAGGATAGACAGGGTAGTTGGCGAGCAGTACTTC CASRRIDRVVGEQYF
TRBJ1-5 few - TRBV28 TGTGCCAGCAGTTTCGGGCAGGGAGGGGACAATCAGCCCCAGCATTTT CASSFGQGGDNQPQHF
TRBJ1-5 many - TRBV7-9 TGTGCCAGCAGCTCTTCGCCAAATCAGCCCCAGCATTTT CASSSSPNQPQHF
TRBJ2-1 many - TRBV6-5 TGTGCCAGCAGGGATTCCTATGAGCAGTTCTTC CASRDSYEQFF
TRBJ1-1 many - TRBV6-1 TGTGCCAGCAAATACAGCAGGGACACTGAAGCTTTCTTT CASKYSRDTEAFF
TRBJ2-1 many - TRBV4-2 TGTGCCAGCAGCCCCGTAGGGTCGTCAAATGAGCAGTTCTTC CASSPVGSSNEQFF
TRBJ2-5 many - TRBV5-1 TGCGCCAGCAGTGATACAGGGAACCAAGAGACCCAGTACTTC CASSDTGNQETQYF
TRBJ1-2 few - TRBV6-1 TGTGCCAGCAGCCCCGCGGACGGCCCTCTTTTTTATGGCTACACCTTC CASSPADGPLFYGYTF
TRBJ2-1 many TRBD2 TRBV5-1 TGCGCCAGCAGCCCCATCCCGAAGTTAGCGGGAGGGCCTAATGAGCAGTTCTTC CASSPIPKLAGGPNEQFF
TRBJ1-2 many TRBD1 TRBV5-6 TGTGCCAGCAGCCCAGGGGGACAGGCTTATGGCTACACCTTC CASSPGGQAYGYTF
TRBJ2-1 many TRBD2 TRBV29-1 TGCAGCGTTGAAAGACTAGCGGGAGTTCACAATGAGCAGTTCTTC CSVERLAGVHNEQFF
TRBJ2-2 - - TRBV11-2 TGTGCCAGCCATGGCGGCGGCCCGAACACCGGGGAGCTGTTTTTT CASHGGGPNTGELFF
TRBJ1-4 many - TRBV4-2 TGTGCCAGCAGCCACGCAGAGAGCCCAACTAATGAAAAACTGTTTTTT CASSHAESPTNEKLFF
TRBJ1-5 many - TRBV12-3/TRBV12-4 TGTGCCAGCAGACTTAATAGCAATCAGCCCCAGCATTTT CASRLNSNQPQHF
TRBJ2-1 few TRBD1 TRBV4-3 TGCGCCAGCAGCCAGACCTCAGGGGGCACGGATGAGCAGTTCTTC CASSQTSGGTDEQFF
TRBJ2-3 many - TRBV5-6 TGTGCCAGCAGTTTGAGCCCCTTGCAGGTAGATACGCAGTATTTT CASSLSPLQVDTQYF
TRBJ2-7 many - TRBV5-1 TGCGCCAGCAGCTTGGACGAGAGGCAGTACTTC CASSLDERQYF
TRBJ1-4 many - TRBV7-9 TGTGCCAGCACCTTAGCCAGCGTCTCGGAAAAACTGTTTTTT CASTLASVSEKLFF
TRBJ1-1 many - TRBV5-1 TGCGCCAGCAGCTTTGACGTGGGGGGGACTGAAGCTTTCTTT CASSFDVGGTEAFF
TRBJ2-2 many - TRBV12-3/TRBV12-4 TGTGCCAGCAGTTTAAATAGGTTGGCCGGGGAGCTGTTTTTT CASSLNRLAGELFF
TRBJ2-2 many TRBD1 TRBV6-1 TGTGCCAGCACCCTTTGGAGGACAGGGCCCACCGGGGAGCTGTTTTTT CASTLWRTGPTGELFF